Below are 20 T cell receptor beta chains sequenced from a single sample in a study of cytomegalovirus exposure and HLA in healthy donors. The PCR employed 60 Vbeta primers together with 13 Jbeta primers. Profiled with immunoSEQ multiplex PCR; TCRdb holds only in-frame clones, not every one. The table includes 30,000 to 40,000 clones, roughly two thirds detected once. Sequencing was carried out using PBMCs. Receptors were obtained from a man aged 40-49 years in good health and CMV-seropositive.

This CDR3 reads CASREAAEGSYEQYF. CDR3 DNA sequence: TGCGCCAGCAGGGAAGCCGCGGAGGGATCCTACGAGCAGTACTTC. The chain employs TRBV5-1 and TRBJ2-7, with D possibly matching TRBD2 (6 bases). The V gene lost 5 bases and the J gene lost 1 base, with 16 bases spanning the gap. Germline CDR1 SGHRS, CDR2 YFSETQ. The CDR3 has 15 amino acids.

The V gene is TRBV7-2, the J gene TRBJ1-5, with D unresolved. Germline CDR1 is SGHTA and CDR2 is FQGNSA. CDR3 length equals 14 residues. V lost 0 bases to trimming and J lost 5 bases, with 8 bases between them. CDR3 amino acids: CASSLARAHQPQHF. CDR3 nucleotides: TGTGCCAGCAGCTTAGCGCGGGCCCATCAGCCCCAGCATTTT.

This clone was detected only once. The V gene is TRBV5-5, the J gene TRBJ1-1; 10 nucleotides line up with TRBD1. The CDR3 length is 14 residues. V was clipped by 4 bases and J by 7 bases; unmatched bases: 7. Germline assignment: CDR1 SGHKS and CDR2 YYEKEE (reference sequence). CDR3 bases: TGTGCCAGCAGCCTGACAGGGGACAGGGGTGAAGCTTTCTTT. It codes for CASSLTGDRGEAFF. Supplemented by reference TRBV5-5 and TRBJ1-1, the full variable domain reads DAGVTQSPTHLIKTRGQQVTLRCSPISGHKSVSWYQQVLGQGPQFIFQYYEKEERGRGNFPDRFSARQFPNYSSELNVNALLLGDSALYLCASSLTGDRGEAFFGQGTRLTVV.

The V and J genes are TRBV5-1 and TRBJ1-1, with D hard to call. Germline assignment: CDR1 SGHRS and CDR2 YFSETQ. CDR3 size: 15 residues. V lost 0 bases and J lost 0, with 9 bases in between. The CDR3, as DNA: TGCGCCAGCAGCTTGGAACAGAAGATGAACACTGAAGCTTTCTTT. Translating gives CASSLEQKMNTEAFF.

This clone appeared a few times. The rearrangement uses TRBV5-6 and TRBJ1-5; 8 nucleotides align to TRBD1. This CDR3 spans 13 amino acids. Germline V gene lookup returns CDR1 SGHDT and CDR2 YYEEEE. J was trimmed by 7 bases and V by 4 bases; bases with no gene match: 4. Written as DNA, the CDR3 is TGTGCCAGCAGCCAGGGGGCACGGCAGCCCCAGCATTTT. It codes for CASSQGARQPQHF.

This chain joins TRBV25-1 and TRBJ2-7; 8 bases are a match to TRBD1. The CDR3 is made up of 12 amino acids. Germline V gene sequence: CDR1 MGHDK, CDR2 SYGVNS. Trimming took 4 bases from V and 9 from J; bases not matched to a gene: 5. The DNA of the CDR3 is TGTGCCAGCAGTGTCGACAGGGGATTGCAGTACTTC. Encoded protein: CASSVDRGLQYF.

The gene calls are TRBV13 and TRBJ1-1; D possibly corresponds to TRBD1 (6 bases). CDR1 and CDR2 (germline): PRHDT, FYEKMQ (reference sequence). The CDR3 is made up of 15 amino acids. V was shortened by 7 bases and J by 1 base, with 16 bases between the two germline ends. The CDR3, as DNA: TGTGCCAGCAAGACCCGACAGGAGCAGAACACTGAAGCTTTCTTT. As protein: CASKTRQEQNTEAFF. Complete variable domain (other parts from reference TRBV13 and TRBJ1-1): AAGVIQSPRHLIKEKRETATLKCYPIPRHDTVYWYQQGPGQDPQFLISFYEKMQSDKGSIPDRFSAQQFSDYHSELNMSSLELGDSALYFCASKTRQEQNTEAFFGQGTRLTVV.

The CDR3 region is CASSLGGGGTEAFF. Written as DNA, the CDR3 is TGTGCCAGCAGTTTAGGGGGAGGCGGCACTGAAGCTTTCTTT. V usage is TRBV27 and J usage is TRBJ1-1, with D possibly matching TRBD1 (5 bases). The CDR3 runs 14 residues. Germline V lookup: CDR1 MNHEY, CDR2 SMNVEV (reference sequence). V was shortened by 2 bases and J by 4 bases, with 11 bases between the two germline ends.

This clone was seen more than once but under ten times. This chain joins TRBV27 and TRBJ1-6; a weak D match, TRBD1 (5 bases). Deletions cut 2 bases from V and 7 bases from J, with 12 bases between. Germline CDR1 is MNHEY and CDR2 is SMNVEV (reference sequence). This CDR3 spans 15 amino acids. The CDR3: CASSLQGGSNSPLHF. CDR3 DNA: TGTGCCAGCAGTTTACAGGGAGGCTCCAATTCACCCCTCCACTTT.

V is TRBV9 and J is TRBJ1-4; 11 bases align to TRBD1. Germline CDR1 SGDLS, CDR2 YYNGEE. The ends lost 4 bases at V and 5 bases at J; junction bases unmatched: 4. This CDR3 region has 15 residues. This CDR3 is CASSSWTGGNEKLFF. Written as DNA, the CDR3 is TGTGCCAGCAGCTCCTGGACAGGGGGCAATGAAAAACTGTTTTTT.

J is TRBJ1-1 and V is TRBV5-1, with D tentatively TRBD1 (6 bases). V lost 4 bases to trimming and J lost 8 bases, with 18 bases between them. Per the germline V gene, CDR1 is SGHRS and CDR2 is YFSETQ. CDR3 length: 14 amino acids. In DNA form, the CDR3 reads TGCGCCAGCAGCACCGGGGGGGGCGCCCTCGAAGCTTTCTTT. Residues: CASSTGGGALEAFF.

The rearrangement links TRBV12-5 to TRBJ1-4, with D tentatively TRBD1 (6 bases). Germline CDR1 reads LGHNT; CDR2 reads FRNRAP. The length of the CDR3 is 15 residues. V was trimmed by 6 bases and J by 8 bases, leaving 19 bases between them. CDR3 residues: CASGFQLGQYEKLFF. The CDR3 bases are TGTGCTAGTGGGTTCCAACTCGGACAGTACGAAAAACTGTTTTTT. Full variable domain (missing parts from reference TRBV12-5 and TRBJ1-4): DARVTQTPRHKVTEMGQEVTMRCQPILGHNTVFWYRQTMMQGLELLAYFRNRAPLDDSGMPKDRFSAEMPDATLATLKIQPSEPRDSAVYFCASGFQLGQYEKLFFGSGTQLSVL.

The chain recombines TRBV18 with TRBJ1-5; no reliable D call. Deletions cut 6 bases from V and 7 bases from J, with 10 bases between. The CDR3 loop spans 12 amino acids. From germline, CDR1 is KGHSH and CDR2 LQKENI. The DNA for the CDR3 is TGTGCCAGCTCCGACGGAGGACAGCCCCAGCATTTT. This translates into CASSDGGQPQHF. Full variable domain (missing parts from reference TRBV18 and TRBJ1-5): NAGVMQNPRHLVRRRGQEARLRCSPMKGHSHVYWYRQLPEEGLKFMVYLQKENIIDESGMPKERFSAEFPKEGPSILRIQQVVRGDSAAYFCASSDGGQPQHFGDGTRLSIL.

The chain combines TRBV7-2 with TRBJ2-3; TRBD2 matches at 12 bases. The CDR3 has 17 amino acids. Germline-derived CDR1 and CDR2 are SGHTA and FQGNSA. V gave up 2 bases and J gave up 5 bases; unmatched junction bases: 8. The CDR3 DNA sequence: TGTGCCAGCAGCTTACGACTAGCGGGGGCCTCGAGAGATACGCAGTATTTT. This sequence encodes CASSLRLAGASRDTQYF.

The rearrangement uses TRBV7-2 and TRBJ2-7; D might be TRBD2 (7 bases). The CDR3 contains 14 residues. Germline CDR1 SGHTA, CDR2 FQGNSA. Trimming stripped 7 bases from V and 1 base from J, with 14 bases between. CDR3 amino acids: CASTDGGQSYEQYF. CDR3 sequence (DNA): TGTGCCAGCACCGACGGGGGGCAATCCTACGAGCAGTACTTC.

The J gene is TRBJ1-1, the V gene TRBV6-6; D is possibly TRBD1 (6 bases). The CDR3 totals 13 residues. Trimming took 10 bases from V and 1 from J, leaving 13 bases between them. The germline V gene encodes CDR1 MNHNY and CDR2 SVGAGI (reference sequence). The DNA of the CDR3 is TGTGCCACCGTCAGGACAGCGAACACTGAAGCTTTCTTT. Translated, it gives CATVRTANTEAFF.

The rearrangement links TRBV5-1 to TRBJ1-1; TRBD1 matches 7 bases. From germline, CDR1 is SGHRS and CDR2 YFSETQ. This CDR3 spans 14 amino acids. With V trimmed by 0 bases and J by 3 bases, 2 bases remained unmatched. CDR3 in DNA: TGCGCCAGCAGCTTGGACAGGGGATACACTGAAGCTTTCTTT. This translates into CASSLDRGYTEAFF.

The chain is built from TRBV5-6 and TRBJ1-3; a possible D gene is TRBD1 (5 bases). The germline gives CDR1 SGHDT, CDR2 YYEEEE. The V end was cut by 4 bases, the J end by 5 bases, with 7 bases between. The CDR3 is made up of 12 amino acids. The CDR3 sequence: CASSQDRNTIYF. The DNA of the CDR3 is TGTGCCAGCAGCCAGGACAGAAACACCATATATTTT. The full variable domain, with the rest looked up from reference TRBV5-6 and TRBJ1-3, is DAGVTQSPTHLIKTRGQQVTLRCSPKSGHDTVSWYQQALGQGPQFIFQYYEEEERQRGNFPDRFSGHQFPNYSSELNVNALLLGDSALYLCASSQDRNTIYFGEGSWLTVV.

The V gene is TRBV2, the J gene TRBJ2-7; D remains ambiguous. Germline CDR1 is SNHLY and CDR2 is FYNNEI. The ends were cut back, 5 bases at V and 2 bases at J, with 4 bases in the middle. The CDR3 has 11 residues. The CDR3 bases are TGTGCCAGCAGTTCTCCCTACGAGCAGTACTTC. Translation gives CASSSPYEQYF.

The chain couples TRBV15 to TRBJ2-1, with D uncertain. Per germline, CDR1 LNHNV and CDR2 YYDKDF (reference sequence). The CDR3 covers 15 residues. Trimming pared 0 bases from V and 0 bases from J, leaving 6 bases between. This CDR3 reads CATSRDPRSYNEQFF. As DNA, the CDR3 is TGTGCCACCAGCAGAGACCCGCGCTCCTACAATGAGCAGTTCTTC. The whole variable domain, remainder taken from reference TRBV15 and TRBJ2-1, is DAMVIQNPRYQVTQFGKPVTLSCSQTLNHNVMYWYQQKSSQAPKLLFHYYDKDFNNEADTPDNFQSRRPNTSFCFLDIRSPGLGDTAMYLCATSRDPRSYNEQFFGPGTRLTVL.